This record looks at one TCR beta chain sequence and its context. Its target is not known. Here immunoSEQ multiplex PCR was the method, and the copy in TCRdb shows in-frame clones only, minus some. The repertoire holds tens of thousands of clones, over 85% seen once, with approximately 3.8% in the top ten. This sample was taken from a study of cytomegalovirus exposure and HLA in healthy donors. The wider study: The approximately 130 validation repertoires and the approximately 700 first-cohort repertoires shared a platform, a later analysis reported.

Study-wide findings and caveats: According to reports, the classifier identified cytomegalovirus status with high specificity and sensitivity. In vitro experiments confirmed that a few CMV-associated chains were specific for CMV antigens.

V lost 1 base and J 0 bases, leaving 9 bases between the germline ends. The CDR3 length is 16 residues. The germline gives CDR1 SGHAT, CDR2 FQNNGV. The donors belonged to the roughly 130-subject validation cohort, separate from the approximately 700-subject first cohort. This clonotype was sampled from a woman aged 25 to 45 in good health and CMV-seronegative. The source material was PBMCs. This chain links TRBV11-2 with TRBJ1-4; D unresolved. CDR3 protein: CASSLVMSATNEKLFF. The CDR3 region has the DNA TGTGCCAGCAGCTTAGTTATGTCTGCAACTAATGAAAAACTGTTTTTT.